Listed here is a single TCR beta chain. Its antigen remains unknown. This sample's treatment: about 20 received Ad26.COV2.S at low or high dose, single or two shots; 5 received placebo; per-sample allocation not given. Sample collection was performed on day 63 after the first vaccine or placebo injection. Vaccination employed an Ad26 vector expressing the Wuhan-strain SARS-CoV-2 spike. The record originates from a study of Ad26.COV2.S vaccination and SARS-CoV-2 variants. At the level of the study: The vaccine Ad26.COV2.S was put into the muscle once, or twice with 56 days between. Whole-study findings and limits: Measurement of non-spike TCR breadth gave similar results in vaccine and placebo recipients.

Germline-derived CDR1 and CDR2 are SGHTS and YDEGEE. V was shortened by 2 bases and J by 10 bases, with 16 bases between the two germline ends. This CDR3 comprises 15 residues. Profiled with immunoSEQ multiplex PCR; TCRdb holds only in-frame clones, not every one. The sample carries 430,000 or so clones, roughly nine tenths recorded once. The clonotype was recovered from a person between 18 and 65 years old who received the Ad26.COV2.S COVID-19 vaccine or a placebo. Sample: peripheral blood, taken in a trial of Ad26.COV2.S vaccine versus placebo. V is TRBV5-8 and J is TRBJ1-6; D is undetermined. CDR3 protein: CASSFGFGEMSPLHF. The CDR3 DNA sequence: TGTGCCAGCAGCTTCGGATTTGGTGAGATGTCACCCCTCCACTTT.